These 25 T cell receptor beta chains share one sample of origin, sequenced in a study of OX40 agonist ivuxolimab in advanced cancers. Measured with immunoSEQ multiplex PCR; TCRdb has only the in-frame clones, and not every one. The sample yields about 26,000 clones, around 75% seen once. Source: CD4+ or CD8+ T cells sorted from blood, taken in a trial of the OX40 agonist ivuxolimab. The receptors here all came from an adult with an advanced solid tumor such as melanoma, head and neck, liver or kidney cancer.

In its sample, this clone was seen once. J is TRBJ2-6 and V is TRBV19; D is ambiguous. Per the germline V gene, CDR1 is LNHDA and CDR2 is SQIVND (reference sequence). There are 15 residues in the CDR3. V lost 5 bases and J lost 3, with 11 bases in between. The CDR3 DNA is TGTGCCAGTAGTGTCGCAGCCATTGGGGCCAACGTCCTGACTTTC. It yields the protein CASSVAAIGANVLTF.

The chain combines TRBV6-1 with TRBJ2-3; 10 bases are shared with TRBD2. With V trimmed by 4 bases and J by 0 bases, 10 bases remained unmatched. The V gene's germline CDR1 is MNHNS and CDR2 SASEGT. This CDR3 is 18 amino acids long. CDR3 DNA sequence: TGTGCCAGCAGTGCCTCGAATAGCGGGGGGCCGAGCACAGATACGCAGTATTTT. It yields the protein CASSASNSGGPSTDTQYF.

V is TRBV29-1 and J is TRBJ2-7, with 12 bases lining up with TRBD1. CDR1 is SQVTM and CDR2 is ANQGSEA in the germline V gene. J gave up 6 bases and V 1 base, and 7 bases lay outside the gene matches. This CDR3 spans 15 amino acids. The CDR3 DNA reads TGCAGCGTTGAAGGACTGGGGACAGGGGGCTTCGAGCAGTACTTC. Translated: CSVEGLGTGGFEQYF.

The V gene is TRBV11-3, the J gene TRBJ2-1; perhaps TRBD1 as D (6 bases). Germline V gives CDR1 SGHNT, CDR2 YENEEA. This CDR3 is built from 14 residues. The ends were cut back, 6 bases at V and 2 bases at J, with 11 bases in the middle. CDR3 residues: CASSYTGTYNEQFF. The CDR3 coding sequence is TGTGCCAGCAGTTATACAGGGACCTACAATGAGCAGTTCTTC. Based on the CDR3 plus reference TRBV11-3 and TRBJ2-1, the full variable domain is EAGVVQSPRYKIIEKKQPVAFWCNPISGHNTLYWYLQNLGQGPELLIRYENEEAVDDSQLPKDRFSAERLKGVDSTLKIQPAELGDSAVYLCASSYTGTYNEQFFGPGTRLTVL.

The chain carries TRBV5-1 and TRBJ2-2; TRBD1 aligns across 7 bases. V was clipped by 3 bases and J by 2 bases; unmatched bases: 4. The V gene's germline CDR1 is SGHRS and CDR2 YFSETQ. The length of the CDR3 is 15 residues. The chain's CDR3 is CASSSGQPNTGELFF. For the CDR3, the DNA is TGCGCCAGCAGCTCGGGACAGCCTAACACCGGGGAGCTGTTTTTT.

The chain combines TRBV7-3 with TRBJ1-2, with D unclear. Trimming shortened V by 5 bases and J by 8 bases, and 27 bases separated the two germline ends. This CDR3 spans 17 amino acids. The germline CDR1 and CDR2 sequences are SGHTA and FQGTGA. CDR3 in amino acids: CASSPSPLRTPGGGYTF. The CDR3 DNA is TGTGCCAGCAGCCCCTCCCCCCTGCGCACACCGGGCGGAGGCTACACCTTC.

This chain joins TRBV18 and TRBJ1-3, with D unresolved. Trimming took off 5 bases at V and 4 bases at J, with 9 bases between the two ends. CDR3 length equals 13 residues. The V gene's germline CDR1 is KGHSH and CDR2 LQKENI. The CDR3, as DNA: TGTGCCAGCTCAAAGGGCCAGGGAAACACCATATATTTT. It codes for CASSKGQGNTIYF.

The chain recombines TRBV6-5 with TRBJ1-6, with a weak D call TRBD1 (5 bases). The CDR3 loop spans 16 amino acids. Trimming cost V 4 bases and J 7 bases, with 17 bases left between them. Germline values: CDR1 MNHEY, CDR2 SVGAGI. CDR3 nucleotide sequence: TGTGCCAGCAGTTGGTCCGAGGGACTATTGAATTCACCCCTCCACTTT. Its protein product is CASSWSEGLLNSPLHF.

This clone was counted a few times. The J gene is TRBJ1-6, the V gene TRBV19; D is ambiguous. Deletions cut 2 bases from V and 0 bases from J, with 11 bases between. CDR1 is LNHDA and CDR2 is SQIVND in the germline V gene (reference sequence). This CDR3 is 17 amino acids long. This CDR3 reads CASSISIGSSYNSPLHF. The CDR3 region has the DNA TGTGCCAGTAGTATAAGTATTGGGAGCTCCTATAATTCACCCCTCCACTTT.

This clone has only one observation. In DNA, the CDR3 is TGTGCCAGCAGACCCGACAGGGGGTCGAACACCATATATTTT. This gives the protein CASRPDRGSNTIYF. The rearrangement links TRBV6-5 to TRBJ1-3, with 9 nucleotides matching TRBD1. CDR3 length: 14 residues. V lost 6 bases, J lost 7 bases, and 7 bases stayed unmatched. The germline gives CDR1 MNHEY, CDR2 SVGAGI.

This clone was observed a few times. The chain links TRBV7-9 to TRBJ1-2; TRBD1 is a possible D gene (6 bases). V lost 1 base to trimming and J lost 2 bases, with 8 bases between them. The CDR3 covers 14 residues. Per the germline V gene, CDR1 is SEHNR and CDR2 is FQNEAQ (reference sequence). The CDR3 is CASSLGGQNYGYTF. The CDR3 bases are TGTGCCAGCAGCTTAGGGGGACAAAACTATGGCTACACCTTC. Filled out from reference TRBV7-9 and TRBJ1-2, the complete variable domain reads DTGVSQNPRHKITKRGQNVTFRCDPISEHNRLYWYRQTLGQGPEFLTYFQNEAQLEKSRLLSDRFSAERPKGSFSTLEIQRTEQGDSAMYLCASSLGGQNYGYTFGSGTRLTVV.

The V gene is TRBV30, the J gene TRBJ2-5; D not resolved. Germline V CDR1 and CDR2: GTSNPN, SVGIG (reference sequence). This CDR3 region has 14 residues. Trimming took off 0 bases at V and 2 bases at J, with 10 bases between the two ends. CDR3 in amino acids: CAWSVSMGQETQYF. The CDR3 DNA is TGTGCCTGGAGTGTTTCAATGGGACAAGAGACCCAGTACTTC.

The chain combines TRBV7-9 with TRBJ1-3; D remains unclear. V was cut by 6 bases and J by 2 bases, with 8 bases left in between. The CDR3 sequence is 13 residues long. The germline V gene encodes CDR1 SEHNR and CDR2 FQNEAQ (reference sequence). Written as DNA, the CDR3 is TGTGCCAGCAGACCGGGTCCTGGAAACACCATATATTTT. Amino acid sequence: CASRPGPGNTIYF.

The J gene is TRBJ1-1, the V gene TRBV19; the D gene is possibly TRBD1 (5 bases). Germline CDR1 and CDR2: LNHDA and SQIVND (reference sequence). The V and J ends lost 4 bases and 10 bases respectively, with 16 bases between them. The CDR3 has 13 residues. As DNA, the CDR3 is TGTGCCAGTAGTACCCAGGGTTCCGTCGGAGCTTTCTTT. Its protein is CASSTQGSVGAFF.

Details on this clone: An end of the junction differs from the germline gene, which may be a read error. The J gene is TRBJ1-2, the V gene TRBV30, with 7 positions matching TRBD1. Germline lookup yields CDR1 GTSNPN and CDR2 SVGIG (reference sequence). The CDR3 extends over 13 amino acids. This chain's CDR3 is CAWSPGGLYGYIF. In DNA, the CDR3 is TGTGCCTGGAGCCCAGGGGGTTTATATGGCTACATCTTC.

DNA for the CDR3: TGTGCCAGCAGTGTGGCGGCTGCCAATCAGCCCCAGCATTTT. Translating it yields CASSVAAANQPQHF. The V call is TRBV2, the J call TRBJ1-5; D gene uncertain. The CDR3 extends over 14 amino acids. Germline V gene data show CDR1 as SNHLY and CDR2 as FYNNEI. The V gene lost 4 bases and the J gene lost 3 bases, with 10 bases spanning the gap.

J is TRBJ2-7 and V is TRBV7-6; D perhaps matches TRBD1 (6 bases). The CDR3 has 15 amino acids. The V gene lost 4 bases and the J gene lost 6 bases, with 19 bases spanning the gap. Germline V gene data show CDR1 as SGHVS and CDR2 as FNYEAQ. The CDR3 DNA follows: TGTGCCAGCAGCTCCGGGACATCTCACTTCGGCGAGCAGTACTTC. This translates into CASSSGTSHFGEQYF.

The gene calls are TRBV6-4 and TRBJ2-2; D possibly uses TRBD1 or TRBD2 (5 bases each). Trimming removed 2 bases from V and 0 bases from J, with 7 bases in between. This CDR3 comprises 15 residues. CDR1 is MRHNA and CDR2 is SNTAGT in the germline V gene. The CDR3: CASSDGTANTGELFF. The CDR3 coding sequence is TGTGCCAGCAGTGACGGGACGGCGAACACCGGGGAGCTGTTTTTT.

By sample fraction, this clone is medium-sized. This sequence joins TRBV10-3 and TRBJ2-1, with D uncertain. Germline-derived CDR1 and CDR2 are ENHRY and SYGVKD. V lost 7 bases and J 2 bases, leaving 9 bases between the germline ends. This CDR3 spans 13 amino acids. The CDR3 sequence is CAITLDPYNEQFF. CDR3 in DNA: TGTGCCATCACCTTGGACCCCTACAATGAGCAGTTCTTC.

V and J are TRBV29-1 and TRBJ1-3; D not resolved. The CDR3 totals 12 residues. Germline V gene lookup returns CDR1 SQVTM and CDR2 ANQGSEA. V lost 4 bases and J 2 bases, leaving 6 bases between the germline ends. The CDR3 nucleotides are TGCAGCGTTGTATCCGCTGGAAACACCATATATTTT. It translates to CSVVSAGNTIYF.

The CDR3 sequence is CASSFVSGANVLTF. The CDR3 DNA sequence: TGTGCCAGCAGCTTTGTCTCTGGGGCCAACGTCCTGACTTTC. The genes are TRBV7-9 and TRBJ2-6; D not certain. The CDR3 length is 14 residues. Germline V lookup: CDR1 SEHNR, CDR2 FQNEAQ (reference sequence). V lost 3 bases, J lost 0 bases, and 3 bases lay in between.

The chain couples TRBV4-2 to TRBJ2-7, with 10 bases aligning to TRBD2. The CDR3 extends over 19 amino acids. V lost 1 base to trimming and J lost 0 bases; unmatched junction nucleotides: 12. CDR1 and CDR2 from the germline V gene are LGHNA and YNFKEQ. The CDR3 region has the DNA TGTGCCAGCAGCCAAGGTCTAGCGGGGGCTTCTCGGGTCTCCTACGAGCAGTACTTC. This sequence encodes CASSQGLAGASRVSYEQYF.

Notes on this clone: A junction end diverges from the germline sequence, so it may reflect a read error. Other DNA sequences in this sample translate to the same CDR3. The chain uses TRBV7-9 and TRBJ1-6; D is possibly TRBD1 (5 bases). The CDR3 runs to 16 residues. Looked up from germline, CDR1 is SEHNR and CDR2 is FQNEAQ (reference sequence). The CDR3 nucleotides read TGCGCCAGCAGCGCTCCTCAGGGCTCCTATAATTCACCCCTCCACTTT. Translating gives CASSAPQGSYNSPLHF.

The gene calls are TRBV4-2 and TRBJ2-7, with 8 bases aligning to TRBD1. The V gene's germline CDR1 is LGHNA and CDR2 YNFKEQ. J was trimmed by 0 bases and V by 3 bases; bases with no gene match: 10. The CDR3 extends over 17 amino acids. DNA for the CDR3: TGTGCCAGCAGCCAGCCGGGACAGGTGACTACCTCCTACGAGCAGTACTTC. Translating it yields CASSQPGQVTTSYEQYF.

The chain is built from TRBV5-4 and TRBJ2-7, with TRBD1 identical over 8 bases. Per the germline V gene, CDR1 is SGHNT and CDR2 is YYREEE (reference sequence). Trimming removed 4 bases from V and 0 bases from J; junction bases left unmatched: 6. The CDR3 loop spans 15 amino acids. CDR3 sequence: CASSPGQVSSYEQYF. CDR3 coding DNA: TGTGCCAGCAGCCCGGGACAGGTTAGCTCCTACGAGCAGTACTTC. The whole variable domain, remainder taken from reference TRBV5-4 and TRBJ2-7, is ETGVTQSPTHLIKTRGQQVTLRCSSQSGHNTVSWYQQALGQGPQFIFQYYREEENGRGNFPPRFSGLQFPNYSSELNVNALELDDSALYLCASSPGQVSSYEQYFGPGTRLTVT.